Listed below are T cell receptor beta chains from one sample, sequenced in a study of blood T cell repertoires in COVID-19. Only in-frame clones appear in the TCRdb table, and some are missing; sequencing was by immunoSEQ multiplex PCR. Here the sample spans about 200,000 clones, 80% to 90% being singletons. Specimen: PBMCs or T cells enriched from blood (not recorded which). The source is a man aged 25-40 years who had recovered from COVID-19. Each CDR3 is given with its conserved first and last residue. The D gene is left open where the match is weak. A clone size is listed for some rows: how often the clone was seen (once, few, many), or a class if it is expanded.

TRBV27	TRBJ2-7	-	-	CASSLTRAYEQYF	TGTGCCAGCAGTTTAACGCGTGCCTACGAGCAGTACTTC
TRBV15	TRBJ1-2	-	-	CATSRDPGHSNYGYTF	TGTGCCACCAGCAGAGATCCCGGACACTCTAACTATGGCTACACCTTC
TRBV19	TRBJ2-6	-	-	CASSIGGSNVLTF	TGTGCCAGTAGTATAGGCGGTTCCAACGTCCTGACTTTC
TRBV7-2	TRBJ1-2	-	TRBD1	CASSLHRGLLNYGYTF	TGTGCCAGCAGCTTACACAGGGGGCTCTTGAACTATGGCTACACCTTC
TRBV7-6	TRBJ2-7	-	TRBD2	CASSLGLAGETSYEQYF	TGTGCCAGCAGTTTGGGACTAGCGGGGGAAACCTCCTACGAGCAGTACTTC
TRBV7-9	TRBJ1-4	once	TRBD1	CASRAGQGVGKLFF	TGTGCCAGCAGGGCAGGACAGGGGGTTGGAAAACTGTTTTTT
TRBV11-2	TRBJ1-5	-	-	CASSLAGQPQHF	TGTGCCAGCAGCTTAGCCGGTCAGCCCCAGCATTTT
TRBV7-9	TRBJ1-4	-	TRBD1	CASSQKGQFEKLFF	TGTGCCAGCAGCCAGAAGGGACAGTTTGAAAAACTGTTTTTT
TRBV27	TRBJ2-5	-	-	CASSFSGETQYF	TGTGCCAGCAGTTTCTCGGGGGAGACCCAGTACTTC
TRBV5-4	TRBJ2-2	-	TRBD1	CASSLRTGATNTGELFF	TGTGCCAGCAGCTTAAGGACAGGGGCTACTAACACCGGGGAGCTGTTTTTT
TRBV9	TRBJ1-2	few	-	CASSVQGYSYGYTF	TGTGCCAGCAGCGTACAAGGATACAGCTATGGCTACACCTTC
TRBV5-1	TRBJ1-1	-	-	CASSGRTSSNTEAFF	TGCGCCAGCAGCGGGAGGACAAGCTCGAACACTGAAGCTTTCTTT
TRBV6-5	TRBJ2-7	-	-	CASVSVSYYEQYF	TGTGCCAGCGTGTCTGTCTCCTACTACGAGCAGTACTTC
TRBV2	TRBJ2-2	-	-	CASSRTTNTGELFF	TGTGCCAGCAGTCGGACAACGAACACCGGGGAGCTGTTTTTT
TRBV7-8	TRBJ2-7	-	-	CASRERGTTYEQYF	TGTGCCAGCAGAGAAAGGGGGACTACCTACGAGCAGTACTTC
TRBV11-2	TRBJ2-7	few	-	CASSFQLGALYEQYF	TGTGCCAGCAGCTTTCAGCTGGGGGCACTCTACGAGCAGTACTTC
TRBV28	TRBJ1-1	-	-	CASSRTGTRMNTEAFF	TGTGCCAGCAGCCGTACAGGGACGCGCATGAACACTGAAGCTTTCTTT
TRBV6-5	TRBJ1-1	-	-	CASEQGGEAFF	TGTGCCAGCGAGCAGGGTGGCGAAGCTTTCTTT
TRBV19	TRBJ2-1	few	-	CASSSRFLGSSNEQFF	TGTGCCAGTAGTAGCCGGTTCCTGGGTTCTAGCAATGAGCAGTTCTTC
TRBV19	TRBJ1-3	-	TRBD1	CASTPDRGRNTIYF	TGTGCCAGTACCCCGGACAGGGGGCGGAACACCATATATTTT
TRBV5-4	TRBJ2-7	-	TRBD2	CASSFSGSSYEQYF	TGTGCCAGCAGCTTTAGCGGGAGTTCCTACGAGCAGTACTTC
TRBV5-8	TRBJ1-1	-	-	CASSPSRRGMNTEAFF	TGTGCCAGCAGCCCTAGCCGACGAGGGATGAACACTGAAGCTTTCTTT
TRBV14	TRBJ1-3	-	-	CASSPSLERHSGNTIYF	TGTGCCAGCAGCCCCTCCCTAGAACGCCACTCTGGAAACACCATATATTTT
TRBV6-2/TRBV6-3	TRBJ2-1	-	-	CASSHSRIYNEQFF	TGTGCCAGCAGTCACTCGCGGATCTACAATGAGCAGTTCTTC
TRBV19	TRBJ1-5	-	TRBD1	CASSIVYGQDNQPQHF	TGTGCCAGTAGTATAGTTTACGGACAGGATAATCAGCCCCAGCATTTT
TRBV10-1	TRBJ2-7	-	TRBD2	CASSDGTSVPAQYF	TGCGCCAGCAGTGACGGGACTAGCGTCCCAGCGCAGTACTTC
TRBV5-1	TRBJ1-2	-	-	CASSPGQTNYGYTF	TGCGCCAGCAGCCCCGGACAGACTAACTATGGCTACACCTTC
TRBV7-2	TRBJ2-3	-	TRBD2	CASSLAGGPPVSTDTQYF	TGTGCCAGCAGCTTAGCGGGAGGGCCTCCGGTTAGCACAGATACGCAGTATTTT
TRBV9	TRBJ2-7	-	TRBD2	CASSVVAGGSYEQYF	TGTGCCAGCAGCGTAGTGGCGGGAGGCTCCTACGAGCAGTACTTC
TRBV27	TRBJ2-5	once	-	CASSSVGRLEETQYF	TGTGCCAGCAGCTCCGTGGGGAGGTTGGAAGAGACCCAGTACTTC
TRBV5-1	TRBJ2-7	-	TRBD1	CASSRETGGSYEQYF	TGCGCCAGCAGCAGAGAGACAGGGGGCTCCTACGAGCAGTACTTC
TRBV6-2/TRBV6-3	TRBJ1-1	-	-	CASSYFYGSTEAFF	TGTGCCAGCAGTTACTTTTATGGGAGCACTGAAGCTTTCTTT
TRBV20-1	TRBJ2-7	-	-	CSAEGYEQYF	TGCAGTGCAGAGGGCTACGAGCAGTACTTC
TRBV18	TRBJ1-1	-	-	CASSRAGVSGGTEAFF	TGTGCCAGCTCCCGCGCGGGGGTAAGTGGAGGCACTGAAGCTTTCTTT
TRBV30	TRBJ1-1	-	-	CAWSRVPEGEAFF	TGTGCCTGGAGCCGAGTTCCCGAGGGTGAAGCTTTCTTT
TRBV5-4	TRBJ1-2	-	-	CASSLWRNRENGYTF	TGTGCCAGCAGCTTGTGGCGGAACAGGGAGAATGGCTACACCTTC
TRBV14	TRBJ1-2	-	-	CASSRAQVYYGYTF	TGTGCCAGCAGCCGGGCCCAGGTTTACTATGGCTACACCTTC
TRBV7-9	TRBJ2-1	once	-	CASSLKGGSYNEQFF	TGTGCCAGCAGCTTAAAGGGAGGCTCCTACAATGAGCAGTTCTTC
TRBV7-9	TRBJ2-3	-	TRBD2	CASSLAVAGGYTDTQYF	TGTGCCAGCAGCTTAGCGGTAGCGGGGGGATACACAGATACGCAGTATTTT
TRBV9	TRBJ2-2	-	TRBD1	CASSVSIGGQGASTGELFF	TGTGCCAGCAGCGTTTCTATAGGTGGTCAGGGGGCTAGCACCGGGGAGCTGTTTTTT
TRBV6-6	TRBJ2-7	-	-	CASSYSRDSLSYEQYF	TGTGCCAGCAGTTACTCGAGAGACAGTCTCTCCTACGAGCAGTACTTC
TRBV6-1	TRBJ1-2	-	-	CASSEREGGYGYTF	TGTGCCAGCAGTGAACGGGAGGGAGGCTATGGCTACACCTTC
TRBV5-1	TRBJ2-7	-	TRBD1	CASSSIPGTGNEQYF	TGCGCCAGCAGTTCCATCCCCGGGACAGGGAACGAGCAGTACTTC
TRBV7-9	TRBJ1-2	once	-	CASSLVGSSGYTF	TGTGCCAGCAGCTTAGTCGGGTCAAGTGGCTACACCTTC
TRBV19	TRBJ1-1	once	-	CASSWGREAFF	TGTGCCAGTAGTTGGGGGCGAGAAGCTTTCTTT
TRBV3-1/TRBV3-2	TRBJ1-4	-	-	CASSHTDSLEEKLFF	TGTGCCAGCAGCCATACGGACAGCTTGGAAGAAAAACTGTTTTTT
TRBV4-3	TRBJ2-1	once	TRBD2	CASSREGALNEQFF	TGCGCCAGCAGCCGGGAGGGAGCCCTCAATGAGCAGTTCTTC
TRBV6-2/TRBV6-3	TRBJ2-7	-	-	CASSYQVSDYEQYF	TGTGCCAGCAGTTATCAGGTCTCGGACTACGAGCAGTACTTC
TRBV14	TRBJ2-3	-	-	CARPTGWADTQYF	TGTGCCAGACCGACAGGATGGGCAGATACGCAGTATTTT
TRBV7-8	TRBJ2-3	-	-	CASSPDRTLLTDTQYF	TGTGCCAGCAGCCCCGATCGGACTCTACTCACAGATACGCAGTATTTT